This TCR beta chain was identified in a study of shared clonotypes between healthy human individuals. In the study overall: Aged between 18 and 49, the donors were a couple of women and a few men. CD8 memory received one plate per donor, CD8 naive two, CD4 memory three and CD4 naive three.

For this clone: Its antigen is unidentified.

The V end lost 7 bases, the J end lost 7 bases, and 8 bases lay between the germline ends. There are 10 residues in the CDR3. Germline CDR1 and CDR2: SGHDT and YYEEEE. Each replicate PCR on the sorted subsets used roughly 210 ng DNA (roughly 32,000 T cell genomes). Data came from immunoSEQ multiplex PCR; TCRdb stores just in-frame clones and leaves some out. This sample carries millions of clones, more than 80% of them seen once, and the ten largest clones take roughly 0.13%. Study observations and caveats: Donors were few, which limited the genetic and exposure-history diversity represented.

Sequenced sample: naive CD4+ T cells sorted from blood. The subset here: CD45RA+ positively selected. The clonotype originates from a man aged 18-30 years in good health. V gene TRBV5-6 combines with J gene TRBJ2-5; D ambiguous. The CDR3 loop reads CASPPGTQYF. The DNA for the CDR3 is TGTGCCAGCCCCCCGGGGACCCAGTACTTC.